This T cell receptor beta chain was documented in a study of shared clonotypes between healthy human individuals. Study results and caveats: Some clonotypes were shared by all four sorted-subset donors, while others were not shared. The non-shared ones had lower generation probabilities than the shared ones.

Across several immunoSEQ plates, the genomic DNA of each subset was split evenly. Method: immunoSEQ multiplex PCR; TCRdb's copy keeps in-frame clones and lacks some. The repertoire holds hundreds of thousands of clones, more than 95% seen once, with around 0.06% in the top ten. CDR3 size: 13 residues. Per the germline V gene, CDR1 is MNHEY and CDR2 is SVGAGI. The V end was cut by 7 bases, the J end by 3 bases, with 12 bases between. Comments on this clone: Its target is not known.

Negatively enriched CD4+ T cells were divided by CD45RA into naive and memory. The V call is TRBV6-5, the J call TRBJ1-2; D may be TRBD1 (5 bases). Sequencing was done on a sample of naive CD4+ T cells sorted from blood. The subset is: CD45RA+ positively selected. The sequence was collected from a woman aged 25 to 45 in good health. The CDR3 here is CASTGGRDYGYTF. The CDR3 DNA follows: TGTGCCAGCACGGGGGGGAGAGACTATGGCTACACCTTC.